The 5 T cell receptor beta chains below come from one sample, sequenced in a study of T cells in women clearing cervical HPV infection. Assay: immunoSEQ multiplex PCR; the TCRdb copy retains only in-frame clones and omits some. The specimen's table records over 15,000 clones. Sequencing input: blood buffy coat. These receptors were collected from a woman between 18 and 75 years old with a cervical HPV16 infection that either progressed to CIN3+ or cleared (not recorded which).

A remark on this clone: The CDR3 is cut off 3 residues early in the read; its end comes from the germline J gene. V is TRBV2 and J is TRBJ2-7, with 10 bases that match TRBD1. The length of the CDR3 is 15 residues. J was trimmed by 4 bases and V by 8 bases; bases with no gene match: 11. Germline CDR1 and CDR2: SNHLY and FYNNEI. The CDR3 is CASWGGDRGSYEQYF. The sequenced CDR3 bases are TGTGCCAGCTGGGGCGGGGACAGGGGATCGTACGAG.

A remark on this clone: The sequenced fragment ends 3 residues before the CDR3 boundary, so the rest is inferred from the germline J gene. The chain recombines TRBV12-3 or TRBV12-4 with TRBJ2-3, with TRBD1 matching over 7 bases. This CDR3 has 18 residues. V trimming: 4 bases; J trimming: 2 bases; junction bases outside the gene matches: 15. CDR3 in amino acids: CASSSSPGGPTDTDTQYF. The part of the CDR3 DNA that was read is TGTGCCAGCAGTTCCTCTCCAGGGGGACCGACAGACACAGATACG.

The CDR3 spells CASSSGTGAAGELFF. CDR3 bases read: TGTGCCAGCAGCTCTGGGACAGGGGCAGCCGGGGAG. The chain uses TRBV11-2 and TRBJ2-2; 10 nucleotides align to TRBD1. The CDR3 extends 3 residues past the end of the read, so its final part is completed from the germline J gene. J gave up 6 bases and V 4 bases, and 5 bases lay outside the gene matches. This CDR3 comprises 15 residues. CDR1 SGHAT and CDR2 FQNNGV come from the germline V gene.

For this clone: The read stops 3 residues short of the end of the CDR3; the missing end is completed from the germline J gene. J is TRBJ1-5 and V is TRBV19; 11 positions match TRBD1. The ends lost 7 bases at V and 5 bases at J; junction bases unmatched: 10. This CDR3 is 16 amino acids long. CDR1 LNHDA and CDR2 SQIVND come from the germline V gene (reference sequence). This CDR3 reads CASTWTGGREDQPQHF. The part of the CDR3 DNA that was read is TGTGCCAGTACTTGGACAGGGGGCAGAGAGGATCAGCCC.

CDR3 sequence: CASSLRGTEAFF. The DNA read from the CDR3 is TGTGCCAGCAGCCTCAGGGGCACTGAA. The gene calls are TRBV6-2 or TRBV6-3 and TRBJ1-1; D is possibly TRBD1 (6 bases). With the read ending 3 residues before the CDR3 end, the germline J gene is used to fill in that end. This CDR3 has 12 residues. The V gene lost 6 bases and the J gene lost 4 bases, with 9 bases spanning the gap. Germline assignment: CDR1 MNHEY and CDR2 SVGEGT.